These 30 T cell receptor beta chains originate from one sample sequenced in a study of human T cells and chemical hapten exposure. Time point indicated: pre-sensitization, week 0. As to treatment: therapeutic diphenylcyclopropenone sensitization with weekly scalp DPC. TCRdb redid the calling of the RACE reads with MiXCR, one entry per CDR3 protein. This sample has 250,000 to 300,000 distinct CDR3 sequences, with roughly 8% found just once. Sequencing used whole blood, obtained in connection with sensitization to the hapten diphenylcyclopropenone (DPC). Receptors originate from a man in his late teens or twenties with alopecia areata. Some clones in this sample may be carry-over from other donors' samples.

The genes are TRBV6-2 or TRBV6-3 and TRBJ2-3; tentative D call: TRBD2 (5 bases). The CDR3 loop spans 14 amino acids. With 0 bases removed from V and 7 bases from J, the gap between germline ends came to 11 bases. The V gene's germline CDR1 is MNHEY and CDR2 SVGEGT. The CDR3 sequence: CASSYSEASHTQYF. CDR3 DNA sequence: TGTGCCAGCAGTTACTCGGAGGCCTCACATACGCAGTATTTT.

The chain recombines TRBV4-1 with TRBJ2-1; tentative D call: TRBD1 (5 bases). CDR3 length: 11 amino acids. Germline lookup yields CDR1 MGHRA and CDR2 YSYEKL. DNA of the CDR3: TGCGACTCGCCCAGGGTCAATGAGCAGTTCTTC. Amino acid sequence: CDSPRVNEQFF.

The chain has TRBV4-3 and TRBJ2-4; D perhaps matches TRBD2 (7 bases). V was pared by 0 bases and J by 3 bases, with 24 bases between. The CDR3 is 20 residues long. CDR1 and CDR2 (germline): LGHNA, YSLEER. CDR3 protein: CASSQEVGSRGGLYKNIQYF. In nucleotides, the CDR3 is TGCGCCAGCAGCCAAGAAGTCGGATCCAGGGGAGGGCTATACAAAAACATTCAGTACTTC.

In its sample, this clonotype was seen many times. CDR3 nucleotide sequence: TGCGCCAGCAGCACGAGACAGGGGTTGAACGAGCAGTACTTC. It encodes CASSTRQGLNEQYF. The gene calls are TRBV5-1 and TRBJ2-7; 8 positions agree with TRBD1. The germline V gene has CDR1 SGHRS and CDR2 YFSETQ. V lost 4 bases, J lost 5 bases, and 8 bases stayed unmatched. CDR3 length equals 14 residues.

This clonotype has a handful of counts. The chain carries TRBV6-1 and TRBJ1-1; D gene unclear. CDR3 size: 14 residues. V dropped 5 bases and J dropped 5 bases, with 15 bases sitting between them. Germline V CDR1 and CDR2: MNHNS, SASEGT. For the CDR3, the DNA is TGTGCCAGCAGTCTTGGGCCCCTCGGAACTGAAGCTTTCTTT. Translation gives CASSLGPLGTEAFF.

This clonotype occurred a few times. This chain uses TRBV7-9 with TRBJ2-4, with D maybe TRBD2 (6 bases). Trimming left V 4 bases short and J 3 bases short, with 16 bases between. The CDR3 covers 16 residues. Germline lookup yields CDR1 SEHNR and CDR2 FQNEAQ (reference sequence). The CDR3 nucleotides read TGTGCCAGCAGCTCCATACCCCCCGGGGGCAAAAACATTCAGTACTTC. The encoded protein is CASSSIPPGGKNIQYF.

The V and J genes are TRBV20-1 and TRBJ2-3, with TRBD1 as a possible D gene (6 bases). The CDR3 has 14 amino acids. The V gene's germline CDR1 is DFQATT and CDR2 SNEGSKA (reference sequence). V was trimmed by 3 bases and J by 0 bases, leaving 10 bases between them. The CDR3 DNA sequence: TGCAGTGCTAGTGCAGGGGCTAGCACAGATACGCAGTATTTT. Translated, it gives CSASAGASTDTQYF.

This chain connects TRBV18 to TRBJ1-1, with a possible D match to TRBD1 (6 bases). Trimming took 5 bases from V and 11 from J, leaving 18 bases between them. In germline, CDR1 is KGHSH, CDR2 LQKENI. The CDR3 consists of 13 residues. CDR3 sequence (DNA): TGTGCCAGCTCATCCGGGACACCACTGTACGCTTTCTTT. Protein product: CASSSGTPLYAFF. Looking up the rest from reference TRBV18 and TRBJ1-1 gives the full variable domain: NAGVMQNPRHLVRRRGQEARLRCSPMKGHSHVYWYRQLPEEGLKFMVYLQKENIIDESGMPKERFSAEFPKEGPSILRIQQVVRGDSAAYFCASSSGTPLYAFFGQGTRLTVV.

The V gene is TRBV2, the J gene TRBJ2-4; tentative D call: TRBD1 (5 bases). CDR3 length equals 18 residues. Germline CDR1 is SNHLY and CDR2 is FYNNEI. The germline V and J ends were trimmed by 3 bases and 0 bases, with 18 bases remaining between them. Here the CDR3 reads CASSDLGPTVVAKNIQYF. The DNA for the CDR3 is TGTGCCAGCAGTGACTTGGGGCCCACGGTGGTAGCCAAAAACATTCAGTACTTC.

The chain has TRBV20-1 and TRBJ2-1; 8 bases are shared with TRBD2. Trimming at V came to 2 bases and at J to 3 bases, leaving 3 bases not matched to a gene. The CDR3 runs to 14 residues. Looked up from germline, CDR1 is DFQATT and CDR2 is SNEGSKA (reference sequence). The CDR3 here is CSARLSGNYNEQFF. DNA for the CDR3: TGCAGTGCTAGACTTAGCGGGAACTACAATGAGCAGTTCTTC.

This clonotype was counted many times. The V call is TRBV7-2, the J call TRBJ1-1; no reliable D call. Looked up from germline, CDR1 is SGHTA and CDR2 is FQGNSA. V was clipped by 1 base and J by 8 bases, with 14 bases between them. There are 14 residues in the CDR3. The CDR3 loop reads CASSLESNSREAFF. The CDR3, as DNA: TGTGCCAGCAGCTTAGAAAGTAATTCCAGAGAAGCTTTCTTT.

This clonotype has a single count. A much larger clone lies a single base off, so this may be a read error. The CDR3 reads CPTSQGTNTIYF. The CDR3 nucleotides read TGTCCCACCAGCCAGGGCACTAACACCATATATTTT. V is TRBV15 and J is TRBJ1-3, with TRBD1 as a possible D gene (5 bases). CDR1 and CDR2 from the germline V gene are LNHNV and YYDKDF (reference sequence). The CDR3 runs to 12 residues. Supplemented by reference TRBV15 and TRBJ1-3, the full variable domain reads DAMVIQNPRYQVTQFGKPVTLSCSQTLNHNVMYWYQQKSSQAPKLLFHYYDKDFNNEADTPDNFQSRRPNTSFCFLDIRSPGLGDTAMYLCPTSQGTNTIYFGEGSWLTVV.

This clonotype appeared a few times. The J gene is TRBJ2-2, the V gene TRBV11-2; 8 nucleotides line up with TRBD1. V shed 6 bases, J shed 10 bases, and the junction held 7 bases outside the gene matches. CDR3 length: 13 amino acids. Germline assignment: CDR1 SGHAT and CDR2 FQNNGV. CDR3 nucleotide sequence: TGTGCCAGCAGGGCAGGGGGCCTCCTGGAGCTGTTTTTT. Protein sequence: CASRAGGLLELFF.

The gene calls are TRBV4-2 and TRBJ1-1; D unclear. The CDR3 covers 17 residues. The V end was cut by 0 bases, the J end by 11 bases, with 25 bases between. Germline V lookup: CDR1 LGHNA, CDR2 YNFKEQ. The CDR3 DNA sequence: TGTGCCAGCAGCCAAGAGCCCGACGCAGTTAAAAGGGCCCGTGCTTTCTTT. It is translated as CASSQEPDAVKRARAFF.

The chain has TRBV27 and TRBJ1-6, with a tentative D call TRBD1 (5 bases). This CDR3 region has 14 residues. Trimming pared 3 bases from V and 5 bases from J, leaving 8 bases between. Germline assignment: CDR1 MNHEY and CDR2 SMNVEV (reference sequence). CDR3 DNA: TGTGCCAGCAGTTTCGCAGGGAATAATTCACCCCTCCACTTT. The encoded protein is CASSFAGNNSPLHF.

The rearrangement joins TRBV5-1 to TRBJ1-1; a weak D match, TRBD1 (5 bases). This CDR3 has 15 residues. Trimming pared 4 bases from V and 0 bases from J, leaving 13 bases between. Germline CDR1 SGHRS, CDR2 YFSETQ. The CDR3 DNA follows: TGCGCCAGCAGCACGGGGACTATTATGAACACTGAAGCTTTCTTT. Its protein product is CASSTGTIMNTEAFF.

This clonotype occurred many times. This chain connects TRBV7-6 to TRBJ2-7; D is uncertain. There are 14 residues in the CDR3. Germline V gives CDR1 SGHVS, CDR2 FNYEAQ. Deletions cut 2 bases from V and 0 bases from J, with 8 bases between. The CDR3 DNA is TGTGCCAGCAGCTTATACTACAACTCCTACGAGCAGTACGTC. As protein: CASSLYYNSYEQYV.

This clonotype was seen at least ten times. The rearrangement uses TRBV4-3 and TRBJ1-3; D is unclear. Between the trimmed V and J ends, which lost 5 bases and 0 bases, there was a span of 8 bases. This CDR3 comprises 14 residues. Germline loops: CDR1 LGHNA, CDR2 YSLEER. CDR3 coding DNA: TGCGCCAGCAGCTCCGGGTACTCTGGAAACACCATATATTTT. The encoded protein is CASSSGYSGNTIYF.

This clonotype was seen many times. The gene calls are TRBV15 and TRBJ2-7, with TRBD2 as a possible D gene (6 bases). Between the trimmed V and J ends, which lost 9 bases and 3 bases, there was a span of 12 bases. This CDR3 comprises 12 residues. Germline lookup yields CDR1 LNHNV and CDR2 YYDKDF (reference sequence). CDR3 sequence: CATAGLSYEQYV. DNA of the CDR3: TGTGCCACGGCGGGACTCAGCTACGAGCAGTACGTC.

This clonotype was observed a few times. The chain is built from TRBV6-1 and TRBJ2-7; D gene unclear. Germline V gene sequence: CDR1 MNHNS, CDR2 SASEGT. The CDR3 covers 14 residues. Trimming pared 1 base from V and 3 bases from J, leaving 10 bases between. The CDR3 region is CASSEVLGFYEQYV. CDR3 sequence (DNA): TGTGCCAGCAGTGAAGTGTTGGGATTCTACGAGCAGTACGTC.

The chain joins TRBV24-1 to TRBJ2-3; TRBD2 might be the D (5 bases). The CDR3 extends over 15 amino acids. V dropped 3 bases and J dropped 0 bases, with 9 bases sitting between them. Germline values: CDR1 KGHDR, CDR2 SFDVKD. The CDR3 sequence is CATSDGLTSTDTQYF. In nucleotides, the CDR3 is TGTGCCACCAGTGATGGACTTACTAGCACAGATACGCAGTATTTT.

This clonotype was seen only a few times. The V gene is TRBV9, the J gene TRBJ2-1; D unclear. Per the germline V gene, CDR1 is SGDLS and CDR2 is YYNGEE. The CDR3 is 15 amino acids. The V end was cut by 2 bases, the J end by 0 bases, with 9 bases between. The CDR3 reads CASSVGPDSYNEQFF. CDR3 coding DNA: TGTGCCAGCAGCGTTGGACCGGACTCCTACAATGAGCAGTTCTTC. The variable domain in full, completed from reference TRBV9 and TRBJ2-1, reads DSGVTQTPKHLITATGQRVTLRCSPRSGDLSVYWYQQSLDQGLQFLIQYYNGEERAKGNILERFSAQQFPDLHSELNLSSLELGDSALYFCASSVGPDSYNEQFFGPGTRLTVL.

This clonotype was seen many times. CDR3: CASSQWQGQPQHF. The DNA for the CDR3 is TGCGCCAGCAGCCAATGGCAGGGACAGCCCCAGCATTTT. The rearrangement links TRBV4-3 to TRBJ1-5, with D possibly being TRBD1 (5 bases). The germline CDR1 and CDR2 sequences are LGHNA and YSLEER. There are 13 residues in the CDR3. V was clipped by 2 bases and J by 7 bases, with 9 bases between them.

This clonotype showed up just a few times. This chain connects TRBV4-3 to TRBJ2-1; D is ambiguous. The CDR3 covers 14 residues. The V end was cut by 0 bases, the J end by 8 bases, with 11 bases between. The germline V gene has CDR1 LGHNA and CDR2 YSLEER. The CDR3 nucleotides are TGCGCCAGCAGCCAAGAAGCTGAGAGCTATGAGCAGTTCTTC. It specifies CASSQEAESYEQFF.

This chain connects TRBV5-6 to TRBJ2-3; D is perhaps TRBD1 (5 bases). V dropped 4 bases and J dropped 2 bases, with 17 bases sitting between them. This CDR3 region has 16 residues. The V gene's germline CDR1 is SGHDT and CDR2 YYEEEE. The chain's CDR3 is CASSVLRDSPTDTQYF. CDR3 coding DNA: TGTGCCAGCAGCGTCCTTCGAGACAGCCCCACAGATACGCAGTATTTT.

This clonotype has more than one count but fewer than ten. The genes are TRBV20-1 and TRBJ2-5; either TRBD1 or TRBD2 may fit D (5 bases each). This CDR3 has 14 amino acids. Deletions cut 3 bases from V and 4 bases from J, with 15 bases between. The germline CDR1 and CDR2 sequences are DFQATT and SNEGSKA (reference sequence). CDR3 loop: CSASKRAGGETQYF. As DNA, the CDR3 is TGCAGTGCTAGTAAGCGTGCTGGGGGAGAGACCCAGTACTTC.

The V call is TRBV14, the J call TRBJ2-1; D gene unclear. V lost 4 bases and J 6 bases, leaving 4 bases between the germline ends. The CDR3 is made up of 11 amino acids. Germline-derived CDR1 and CDR2 are SGHDN and FVKESK. The CDR3 protein is CASSRSNEQFF. For the CDR3, the DNA is TGTGCCAGCAGCCGATCCAATGAGCAGTTCTTC.

This clonotype has only a few counts. CDR3 sequence: CASSFGDSYEQYF. The DNA for the CDR3 is TGTGCCAGCAGCTTCGGGGACAGCTACGAGCAGTACTTC. The chain carries TRBV7-9 and TRBJ2-7, with TRBD1 identical over 7 bases. The CDR3 runs to 13 residues. Trimming removed 3 bases from V and 3 bases from J; junction bases left unmatched: 2. Germline V gene data show CDR1 as SEHNR and CDR2 as FQNEAQ (reference sequence). The complete variable domain, with remaining parts taken from reference TRBV7-9 and TRBJ2-7, reads DTGVSQNPRHKITKRGQNVTFRCDPISEHNRLYWYRQTLGQGPEFLTYFQNEAQLEKSRLLSDRFSAERPKGSFSTLEIQRTEQGDSAMYLCASSFGDSYEQYFGPGTRLTVT.

This clonotype was observed a few times. The rearrangement joins TRBV10-3 to TRBJ1-1, with D possibly being TRBD1 (5 bases). Trimming removed 8 bases from V and 6 bases from J, with 16 bases in between. Germline lookup yields CDR1 ENHRY and CDR2 SYGVKD. CDR3 length equals 13 residues. CDR3: CAISRDESAEAFF. The CDR3 coding sequence is TGTGCCATCTCCCGGGACGAGAGCGCTGAAGCTTTCTTT.

This clonotype was observed many times. The rearrangement joins TRBV7-9 to TRBJ2-3, with D possibly matching TRBD2 (5 bases). The length of the CDR3 is 12 residues. Trimming pared 3 bases from V and 5 bases from J, leaving 6 bases between. Germline-derived CDR1 and CDR2 are SEHNR and FQNEAQ (reference sequence). The CDR3 region has the DNA TGTGCCAGCAGCTTTCGGGGAGATACGCAGTATTTT. Its translation: CASSFRGDTQYF.